This T cell receptor (beta chain) originates from a study of T cells in Graves' hyperthyroidism and ophthalmopathy. This clonotype appeared many times. Researchers amplified the TCR beta CDR3 regions from RNA transcripts. A first-round RT-PCR of the TCR CDR3 used the HTBI primer set. TCRdb passed the multiplex PCR reads through MiXCR, listing each CDR3 protein once. The sample yields 700,000 or so distinct CDR3 sequences, more than 14% seen once. The CDR3 has 13 amino acids. V was trimmed by 2 bases and J by 5 bases, leaving 9 bases between them. Germline V CDR1 and CDR2: KGHSH, LQKENI. Exclusion of a patient resulted from uncontrolled infection, other autoimmune disease, pregnancy or lactation.

The gene calls are TRBV18 and TRBJ2-5, with D unclear. The sample comprised blood. The origin of this receptor is a woman between 45 and 65 years old with Graves' ophthalmopathy. The CDR3 reads CASSPSAVETQYF. The CDR3 DNA reads as TGTGCCAGCTCACCAAGCGCGGTGGAGACCCAGTACTTC.